This T cell receptor beta chain was observed in a study of multiple sclerosis patients with progressive multifocal leukoencephalopathy. To note about this clone: Its matching antigen is unknown.

Whole-study results and caveats: Expanded clones at PML onset predated and persisted through natalizumab therapy.

Indicated time point: before natalizumab initiation. Spiked into each PCR were synthetic inline TR CDR3 controls of all V-J pairings. The repertoire was sequenced with immunoSEQ multiplex PCR; TCRdb's copy has only in-frame clones and lacks some. The sample lists about 32,000 clones, about 91% occurring once. The receptor's source is a man in his thirties or forties with multiple sclerosis. What was sequenced was PBMCs.

DNA of the CDR3: TGTGCCAGCAGCGCGGGGAGATACAATGAGCAGTTCTTC. Its translation is CASSAGRYNEQFF. The chain carries TRBV7-8 and TRBJ2-1, with a possible D match to TRBD2 (6 bases). The CDR3 extends over 13 amino acids. Trimming stripped 5 bases from V and 4 bases from J, with 9 bases between. Looked up from germline, CDR1 is SGHVS and CDR2 is FQNEAQ.